The present TCR beta chain was sequenced within a study of blood T cell repertoires in COVID-19. Study details: COVID-19 samples from acute and convalescent phases originated in the United States, Italy and Spain. The analysed material was cDNA or gDNA that came from T cells, B-cell-depleted T cells, or PBMCs.

How the authors handled the data: Using reference gene primer amplification, nucleated cell counts were estimated. Sequencing was performed with immunoSEQ multiplex PCR; in TCRdb, only in-frame clones are kept and a portion is missing. V, J and clone size are those of that table, while D and trimming were read from the DNA. The sample includes approximately 500,000 clones, 89% of them seen just once. Patients of the Seattle cohort, enrolled during active infection, were followed longitudinally. CDR1 is LNHDA, CDR2 SQIVND, per germline (reference sequence). CDR3 size: 13 residues. V dropped 7 bases and J dropped 8; count of bases not matched to a gene: 6.

This receptor was obtained from a man between 18 and 35 years old with COVID-19, enrolled during active disease. Source material: peripheral blood. This chain uses TRBV19 with TRBJ1-4, with 8 bases lining up with TRBD1. CDR3 protein: CASIGTGGEKLFF. DNA for the CDR3: TGTGCCAGTATCGGGACAGGCGGAGAAAAACTGTTTTTT.